This T cell receptor beta chain was identified in a study of cytomegalovirus exposure and HLA in healthy donors. Study information: Earlier, some 170 million T cells were analyzed, and some 120 million unique TCR beta sequences were found among them.

Study-level results: When the data were analyzed later, several of the most significant clusters appeared to be linked to common viral pathogens. V- and J-gene trimming in TCR beta was tied to a missense DCLRE1C variant by an analysis performed later.

PCR used 60 Vbeta primers and 13 Jbeta primers. The table came from immunoSEQ multiplex PCR; TCRdb's copy has only in-frame clones and leaves some out. The sample lists some 130,000 clones, around 76% seen once, with roughly 7% in the top ten. As concerns this clone: Its antigen is not known.

This TCR was sampled from a male donor in good health and CMV-seronegative. Sequenced: PBMCs.

CDR3 DNA: TGTGCCTGGAGAGCAGGGGGCAGGAACACTGAAGCTTTCTTT. Amino acid sequence: CAWRAGGRNTEAFF. This chain joins TRBV30 and TRBJ1-1; TRBD1 matches at 8 bases. The CDR3 spans 14 residues. The germline V gene encodes CDR1 GTSNPN and CDR2 SVGIG (reference sequence). V was pared by 3 bases and J by 1 base, with 4 bases of the junction left unmatched.